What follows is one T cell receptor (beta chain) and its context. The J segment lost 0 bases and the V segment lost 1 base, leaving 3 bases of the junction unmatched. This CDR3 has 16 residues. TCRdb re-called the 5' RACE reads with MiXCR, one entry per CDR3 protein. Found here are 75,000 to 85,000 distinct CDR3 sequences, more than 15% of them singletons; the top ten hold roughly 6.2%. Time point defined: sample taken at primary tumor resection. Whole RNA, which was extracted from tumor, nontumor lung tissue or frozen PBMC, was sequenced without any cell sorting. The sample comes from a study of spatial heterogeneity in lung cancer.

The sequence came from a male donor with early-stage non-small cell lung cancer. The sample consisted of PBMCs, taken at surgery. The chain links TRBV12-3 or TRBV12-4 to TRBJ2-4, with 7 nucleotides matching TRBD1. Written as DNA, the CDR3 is TGTGCCAGCAGTTTAGGACAGGGAATAGCCAAAAACATTCAGTACTTC. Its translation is CASSLGQGIAKNIQYF.